The 3 T cell receptor beta chains below were found in one sample sequenced in a study of T cells in tumors after PD-1 blockade. Here immunoSEQ multiplex PCR was the method, and the copy in TCRdb shows in-frame clones only, minus some. Of about 47,000 clones listed, roughly 80% are singletons. The source material was PBMCs, sampled before anti-PD-1 therapy. The receptor source for this set is a human donor with advanced basal cell or squamous cell carcinoma (not recorded which).

The V gene is TRBV10-1, the J gene TRBJ2-5, with D maybe TRBD1 (5 bases). The CDR3 extends over 13 amino acids. V dropped 2 bases and J dropped 5 bases, with 9 bases sitting between them. Germline CDR1 WNHNN, CDR2 SYGVQD (reference sequence). CDR3 coding DNA: TGCGCCAGCAGTGAGACAGGCCGCGAGACCCAGTACTTC. Translation: CASSETGRETQYF.

V gene TRBV18 combines with J gene TRBJ2-1; TRBD2 aligns across 15 bases. Germline lookup yields CDR1 KGHSH and CDR2 LQKENI. V lost 1 base to trimming and J lost 6 bases; unmatched junction nucleotides: 13. This CDR3 is 20 amino acids long. The CDR3 here is CASSPLAASLGLAGGNEQFF. CDR3 DNA: TGTGCCAGCTCACCACTAGCGGCTTCGCTGGGACTAGCGGGGGGCAATGAGCAGTTCTTC.

The chain links TRBV5-1 to TRBJ2-3, with 9 bases lining up with TRBD1. The V gene's germline CDR1 is SGHRS and CDR2 YFSETQ. CDR3 length: 15 residues. V trimming: 4 bases; J trimming: 4 bases; junction bases outside the gene matches: 7. The CDR3 is CASSGEGTGPDTQYF. CDR3 DNA sequence: TGCGCCAGCAGCGGGGAAGGGACAGGGCCAGATACGCAGTATTTT.